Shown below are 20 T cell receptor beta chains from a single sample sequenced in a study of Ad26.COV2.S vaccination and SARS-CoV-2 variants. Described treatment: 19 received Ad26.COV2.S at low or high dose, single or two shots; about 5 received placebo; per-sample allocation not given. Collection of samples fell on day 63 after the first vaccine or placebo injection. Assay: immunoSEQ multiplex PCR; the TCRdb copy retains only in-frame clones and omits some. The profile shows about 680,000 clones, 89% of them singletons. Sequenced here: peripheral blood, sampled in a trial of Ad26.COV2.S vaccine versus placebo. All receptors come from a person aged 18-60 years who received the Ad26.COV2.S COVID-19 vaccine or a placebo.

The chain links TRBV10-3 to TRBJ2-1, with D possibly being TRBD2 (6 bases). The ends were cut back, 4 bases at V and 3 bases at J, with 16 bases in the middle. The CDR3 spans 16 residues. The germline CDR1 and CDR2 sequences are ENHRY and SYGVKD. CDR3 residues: CAISGAYSGIYNEQFF. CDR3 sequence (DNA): TGTGCCATCAGTGGGGCCTATAGCGGAATCTACAATGAGCAGTTCTTC.

This chain's CDR3 is CATSDSRTGFTYEQYF. CDR3 nucleotides: TGTGCCACCAGTGATTCGCGGACAGGGTTCACCTACGAGCAGTACTTC. The chain recombines TRBV24-1 with TRBJ2-7; the match to TRBD1 covers 8 bases. The germline gives CDR1 KGHDR, CDR2 SFDVKD. Trimming removed 2 bases from V and 2 bases from J; junction bases left unmatched: 7. CDR3 length: 16 amino acids.

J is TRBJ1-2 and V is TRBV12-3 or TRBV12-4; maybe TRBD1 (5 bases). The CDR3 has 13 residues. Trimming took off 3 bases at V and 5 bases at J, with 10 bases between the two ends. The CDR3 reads CASSFLQVYGYTF. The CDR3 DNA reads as TGTGCCAGCAGTTTTTTACAGGTTTATGGCTACACCTTC.

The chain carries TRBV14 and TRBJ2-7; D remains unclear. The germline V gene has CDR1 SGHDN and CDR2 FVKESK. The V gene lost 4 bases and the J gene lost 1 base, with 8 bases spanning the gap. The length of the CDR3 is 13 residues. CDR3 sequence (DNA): TGTGCCAGCAGCCCGCCAGGTTCCTACGAGCAGTACTTC. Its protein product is CASSPPGSYEQYF. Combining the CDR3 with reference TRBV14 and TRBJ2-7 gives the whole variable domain EAGVTQFPSHSVIEKGQTVTLRCDPISGHDNLYWYRRVMGKEIKFLLHFVKESKQDESGMPNNRFLAERTGGTYSTLKVQPAELEDSGVYFCASSPPGSYEQYFGPGTRLTVT.

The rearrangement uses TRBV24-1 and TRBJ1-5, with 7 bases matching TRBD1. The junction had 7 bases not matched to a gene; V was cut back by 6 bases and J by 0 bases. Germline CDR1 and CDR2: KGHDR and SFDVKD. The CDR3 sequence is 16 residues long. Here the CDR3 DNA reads TGTGCCACCAGTCGGACAGGAGATCCTAGCAATCAGCCCCAGCATTTT. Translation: CATSRTGDPSNQPQHF.

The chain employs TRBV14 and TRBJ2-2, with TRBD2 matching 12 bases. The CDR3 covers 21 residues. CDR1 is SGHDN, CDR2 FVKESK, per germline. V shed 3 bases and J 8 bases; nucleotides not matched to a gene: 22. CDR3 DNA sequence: TGTGCCAGCAGCCAGGCCTACTTTGGACTAGCGGGGCCTGTAGGGTCTGGGGAGCTGTTTTTT. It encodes CASSQAYFGLAGPVGSGELFF.

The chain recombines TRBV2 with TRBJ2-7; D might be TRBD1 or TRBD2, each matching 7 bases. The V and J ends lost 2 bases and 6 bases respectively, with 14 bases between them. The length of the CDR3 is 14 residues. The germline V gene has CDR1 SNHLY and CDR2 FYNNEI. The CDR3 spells CASSEIQGRVEQYF. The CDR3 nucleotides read TGTGCCAGCAGTGAAATACAGGGGAGGGTCGAGCAGTACTTC.

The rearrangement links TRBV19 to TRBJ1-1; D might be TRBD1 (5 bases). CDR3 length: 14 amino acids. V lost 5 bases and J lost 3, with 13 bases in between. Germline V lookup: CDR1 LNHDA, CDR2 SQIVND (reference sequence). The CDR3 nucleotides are TGTGCCAGTAGTCCCAGGGAGTTTTACACTGAAGCTTTCTTT. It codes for CASSPREFYTEAFF.

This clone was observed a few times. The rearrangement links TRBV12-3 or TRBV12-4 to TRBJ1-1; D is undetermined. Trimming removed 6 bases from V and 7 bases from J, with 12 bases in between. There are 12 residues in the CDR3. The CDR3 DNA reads TGTGCCAGCAGCCACGGACCGGGTGAAGCTTTCTTT. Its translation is CASSHGPGEAFF.

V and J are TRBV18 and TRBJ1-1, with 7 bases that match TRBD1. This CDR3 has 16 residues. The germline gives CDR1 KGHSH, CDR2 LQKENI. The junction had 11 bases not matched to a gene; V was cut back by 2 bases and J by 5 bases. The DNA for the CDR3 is TGTGCCAGCTCACCAGAATGGGCAGGGGGTGGTACTGAAGCTTTCTTT. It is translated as CASSPEWAGGGTEAFF.

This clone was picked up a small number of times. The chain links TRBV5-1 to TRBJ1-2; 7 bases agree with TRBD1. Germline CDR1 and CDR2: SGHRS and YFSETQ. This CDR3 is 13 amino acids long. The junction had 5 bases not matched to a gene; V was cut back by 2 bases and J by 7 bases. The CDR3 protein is CASSFGQARGYTF. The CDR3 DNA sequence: TGCGCCAGCAGCTTCGGACAGGCTCGTGGCTACACCTTC.

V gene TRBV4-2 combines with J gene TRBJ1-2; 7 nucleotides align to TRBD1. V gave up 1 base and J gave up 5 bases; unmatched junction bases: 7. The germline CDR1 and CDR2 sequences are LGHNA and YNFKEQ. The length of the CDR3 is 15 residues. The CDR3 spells CASSQVGTGEYGYTF. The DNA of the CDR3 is TGTGCCAGCAGCCAAGTGGGTACAGGGGAGTATGGCTACACCTTC.

CDR3: CASSLAGTGNYGYTF. DNA of the CDR3: TGCGCCAGCAGCTTGGCCGGGACAGGGAACTATGGCTACACCTTC. The rearrangement links TRBV5-1 to TRBJ1-2; TRBD1 agrees at 9 bases. The CDR3 is made up of 15 amino acids. V lost 0 bases to trimming and J lost 2 bases; unmatched junction nucleotides: 2. Germline lookup yields CDR1 SGHRS and CDR2 YFSETQ.

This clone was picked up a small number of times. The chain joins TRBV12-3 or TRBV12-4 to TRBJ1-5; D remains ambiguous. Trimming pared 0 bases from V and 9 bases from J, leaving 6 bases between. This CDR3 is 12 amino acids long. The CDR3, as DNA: TGTGCCAGCAGTTTAGCCTTGGGGCCCCAGCATTTT. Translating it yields CASSLALGPQHF.

The CDR3 sequence is CASSFGTGAYGYTF. CDR3 nucleotides: TGTGCCAGCAGCTTTGGGACAGGCGCCTATGGCTACACCTTC. The gene calls are TRBV5-8 and TRBJ1-2, with 8 bases matching TRBD1. The CDR3 is 14 residues long. After removal of 2 bases from V and 4 bases from J, the junction contained 4 bases not matched to a gene. Germline lookup yields CDR1 SGHTS and CDR2 YDEGEE.

CDR3 nucleotide sequence: TGTGCCTGGATGGGCGGGAATAATTCACCCCTCCACTTT. Translation gives CAWMGGNNSPLHF. J is TRBJ1-6 and V is TRBV30; D uncertain. Germline lookup yields CDR1 GTSNPN and CDR2 SVGIG (reference sequence). Trimming pared 4 bases from V and 5 bases from J, leaving 9 bases between. This CDR3 contains 13 residues.

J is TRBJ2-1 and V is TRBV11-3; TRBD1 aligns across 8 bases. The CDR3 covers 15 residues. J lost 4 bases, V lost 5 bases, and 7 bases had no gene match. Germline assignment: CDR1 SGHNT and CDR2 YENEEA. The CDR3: CASSPGGASYNEQFF. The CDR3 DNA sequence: TGTGCCAGCAGCCCAGGGGGCGCCTCTTACAATGAGCAGTTCTTC.

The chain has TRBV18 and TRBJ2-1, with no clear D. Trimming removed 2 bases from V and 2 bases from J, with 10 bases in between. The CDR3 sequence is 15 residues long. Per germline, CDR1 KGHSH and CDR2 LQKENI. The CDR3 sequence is CASSPGGITYNEQFF. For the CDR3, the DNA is TGTGCCAGCTCACCAGGTGGGATCACCTACAATGAGCAGTTCTTC.

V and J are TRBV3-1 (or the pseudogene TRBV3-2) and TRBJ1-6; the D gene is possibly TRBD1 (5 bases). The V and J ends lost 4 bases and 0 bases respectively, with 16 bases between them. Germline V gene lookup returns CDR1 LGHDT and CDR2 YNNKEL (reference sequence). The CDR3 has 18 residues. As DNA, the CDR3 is TGTGCCAGCAGCCCTCCGGGGACGTCAAGCTCCTATAATTCACCCCTCCACTTT. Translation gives CASSPPGTSSSYNSPLHF.

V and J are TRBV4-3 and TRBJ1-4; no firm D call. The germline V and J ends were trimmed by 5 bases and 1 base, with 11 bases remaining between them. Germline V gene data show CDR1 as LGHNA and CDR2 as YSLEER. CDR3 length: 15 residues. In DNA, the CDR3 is TGCGCCAGCAGCTTTGAAGGAGGAACTAATGAAAAACTGTTTTTT. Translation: CASSFEGGTNEKLFF.